These 22 T cell receptor beta chains originate from one sample sequenced in a study of cytomegalovirus exposure and HLA in healthy donors (dated by TCRdb to 2016 to 2017). Preparation of the library involved the immunoSEQ multiplex PCR assay. A mixture of 60 forward primers for TCR Vbeta segments and 13 reverse primers for TCR Jbeta segments was used in the multiplex PCR. In TCRdb, the immuneACCESS table is reduced to in-frame sequences with V and J assigned. These tables do not hold every clone; where another copy was compared, an unresolved V gene accounts for under half, and the others remain unexplained. The sample has some 74,000 clones on record, over 50% of them singletons. The ten largest clones capture about 22% of the sample. Sequencing was done on a sample of PBMCs. Receptors originate from a man between 35 and 55 years old in good health and CMV-seropositive.

This clone was seen a few times. The chain joins TRBV5-4 to TRBJ1-3; D possibly corresponds to TRBD1 (5 bases). The germline gives CDR1 SGHNT, CDR2 YYREEE (reference sequence). The V and J ends lost 6 bases and 0 bases respectively, with 10 bases between them. The CDR3 extends over 14 amino acids. CDR3 sequence (DNA): TGTGCCAGCAAAAAAGGGGACTCTGGAAACACCATATATTTT. As protein: CASKKGDSGNTIYF.

V is TRBV10-3 and J is TRBJ1-1, with TRBD1 matching 7 bases. V was clipped by 7 bases and J by 1 base; unmatched bases: 0. CDR1 and CDR2 from the germline V gene are ENHRY and SYGVKD. The CDR3 length is 12 residues. This CDR3 reads CAITGGNTEAFF. For the CDR3, the DNA is TGTGCCATCACAGGGGGGAACACTGAAGCTTTCTTT.

This chain connects TRBV27 to TRBJ2-1; D gene ambiguous. The CDR3 sequence is 16 residues long. Germline V gene data show CDR1 as MNHEY and CDR2 as SMNVEV (reference sequence). The ends were cut back, 5 bases at V and 0 bases at J, with 14 bases in the middle. Written as DNA, the CDR3 is TGTGCCAGCAGTACCTCCGGGTCCAGCTCCTACAATGAGCAGTTCTTC. Encoded protein: CASSTSGSSSYNEQFF.

V usage is TRBV5-1 and J usage is TRBJ2-7; TRBD1 matches 8 bases. Per the germline V gene, CDR1 is SGHRS and CDR2 is YFSETQ. The trim removed 4 bases at V and 3 bases at J, leaving 3 bases unmatched. The CDR3 totals 13 residues. The CDR3 here is CASSTTGVYEQYF. Written as DNA, the CDR3 is TGCGCCAGCAGCACGACAGGGGTCTACGAGCAGTACTTC.

This chain links TRBV5-4 with TRBJ2-7, with D possibly matching TRBD1 (5 bases). This CDR3 is 14 amino acids long. V dropped 4 bases and J dropped 0 bases, with 11 bases sitting between them. Germline lookup yields CDR1 SGHNT and CDR2 YYREEE (reference sequence). This chain's CDR3 is CASSARQTSYEQYF. CDR3 in DNA: TGTGCCAGCAGCGCCCGACAGACCTCCTACGAGCAGTACTTC.

This clone was detected a few times. Other DNA sequences within the sample encode an identical CDR3. The chain links TRBV6-6 to TRBJ1-1; unclear D gene. The germline V gene encodes CDR1 MNHNY and CDR2 SVGAGI (reference sequence). V was pared by 3 bases and J by 4 bases, with 6 bases between. This CDR3 has 12 residues. CDR3: CASSYAGTEAFF. As DNA, the CDR3 is TGTGCCAGCAGTTATGCGGGCACTGAAGCTTTCTTT.

The gene calls are TRBV5-8 and TRBJ1-1; D uncertain. V lost 7 bases and J 0 bases, leaving 7 bases between the germline ends. The V gene's germline CDR1 is SGHTS and CDR2 YDEGEE. CDR3 length: 12 residues. CDR3 sequence: CASFLLNTEAFF. DNA for the CDR3: TGTGCCAGCTTTCTCCTGAACACTGAAGCTTTCTTT.

This chain connects TRBV9 to TRBJ1-1, with 10 nucleotides matching TRBD1. The CDR3 is 16 amino acids. Germline CDR1 and CDR2: SGDLS and YYNGEE. After removal of 3 bases from V and 2 bases from J, the junction contained 7 bases not matched to a gene. CDR3 DNA: TGTGCCAGCAGCGCGACAGGGGGCGCGGTAAACACTGAAGCTTTCTTT. As protein: CASSATGGAVNTEAFF.

This chain connects TRBV5-1 to TRBJ2-3, with a possible D match to TRBD1 (5 bases). Trimming removed 4 bases at V and 6 bases at J, with 15 bases between. Germline loops: CDR1 SGHRS, CDR2 YFSETQ. This CDR3 is built from 14 residues. CDR3 nucleotide sequence: TGCGCCAGCAGCCCTAGGGGTTTCCCTGATACGCAGTATTTT. This codes for CASSPRGFPDTQYF.

This clone showed up just a few times. This chain joins TRBV6-1 and TRBJ2-3; 8 nucleotides align to TRBD2. V lost 9 bases to trimming and J lost 5 bases; unmatched junction nucleotides: 7. The CDR3 sequence is 13 residues long. Germline V gene sequence: CDR1 MNHNS, CDR2 SASEGT. CDR3 region: CASTSGAQDTQYF. The CDR3 DNA reads TGTGCCAGTACTAGCGGAGCCCAAGATACGCAGTATTTT.

This chain links TRBV7-3 with TRBJ2-2; tentatively, D is TRBD2 (6 bases). CDR1 is SGHTA and CDR2 is FQGTGA in the germline V gene. This CDR3 contains 15 residues. The V and J ends lost 4 bases and 4 bases respectively, with 13 bases between them. The CDR3 DNA sequence: TGTGCCAGCAGCTCTACGACTAGTTCCACCGGGGAGCTGTTTTTT. It codes for CASSSTTSSTGELFF.

The V gene is TRBV20-1, the J gene TRBJ2-1, with D possibly matching TRBD2 (5 bases). CDR1 is DFQATT, CDR2 SNEGSKA, per germline (reference sequence). Trimming took 5 bases from V and 7 from J, leaving 6 bases between them. This CDR3 has 10 residues. The CDR3 sequence is CSAWENEQFF. The CDR3 bases are TGCAGTGCTTGGGAGAATGAGCAGTTCTTC.

This clone was recorded many times. The chain joins TRBV6-6 to TRBJ1-1; 7 bases map to TRBD1. Germline CDR1 reads MNHNY; CDR2 reads SVGAGI (reference sequence). The CDR3 totals 12 residues. The J segment lost 3 bases and the V segment lost 10 bases, leaving 5 bases of the junction unmatched. The CDR3 loop reads CAMSGGYTEAFF. DNA for the CDR3: TGTGCCATGTCAGGGGGTTACACTGAAGCTTTCTTT.

V is TRBV29-1 and J is TRBJ2-3; 8 bases are a match to TRBD2. The germline gives CDR1 SQVTM, CDR2 ANQGSEA. CDR3 size: 17 residues. The junction had 10 bases not matched to a gene; V was cut back by 0 bases and J by 2 bases. CDR3 loop: CSVEDPLEAGVTDTQYF. The CDR3 region has the DNA TGCAGCGTTGAAGATCCTCTAGAAGCGGGGGTCACAGATACGCAGTATTTT.

The chain is built from TRBV18 and TRBJ2-7; 7 positions match TRBD1. The CDR3 runs to 15 residues. V lost 4 bases and J lost 4; bases outside the gene matches: 10. Germline CDR1 is KGHSH and CDR2 is LQKENI. The CDR3 bases are TGTGCCAGCTCACACACCACAGGGGTTAGGTACGAGCAGTACTTC. It translates to CASSHTTGVRYEQYF.

This clone appeared a few times. This rearrangement joins TRBV5-6 to TRBJ1-2; D is unclear. Germline V CDR1 and CDR2: SGHDT, YYEEEE. V lost 4 bases to trimming and J lost 8 bases, with 15 bases between them. The CDR3 runs 13 residues. The CDR3 nucleotides are TGTGCCAGCAGCCCCGGTTTGCCGCGGGGCTACACCTTC. Translated: CASSPGLPRGYTF.

The chain has TRBV29-1 and TRBJ1-2, with 7 bases fitting TRBD1. The trim removed 3 bases at V and 3 bases at J, leaving 10 bases unmatched. The CDR3 totals 15 residues. Germline CDR1 reads SQVTM; CDR2 reads ANQGSEA. The CDR3, as DNA: TGCAGCGTTGATCCGACAGGGTATGTGGACTATGGCTACACCTTC. It is translated as CSVDPTGYVDYGYTF.

The count of this clone is one. The junction departs from germline at one end; a sequencing error may be responsible. At the DNA level, this CDR3 is encoded by other sequences in the same sample as well. The chain has TRBV13 and TRBJ1-1; 8 bases agree with TRBD1. This CDR3 is built from 16 residues. The V gene's germline CDR1 is PRHDT and CDR2 FYEKMQ (reference sequence). Written as DNA, the CDR3 is TGTGCCAGCAGCCCAGTACAGGTGACAGGGGCGTATGAAGCCTTCTTT. Encoded protein: CASSPVQVTGAYEAFF.

The chain combines TRBV9 with TRBJ2-2; TRBD1 matches at 7 bases. V dropped 4 bases and J dropped 7; count of bases not matched to a gene: 13. Germline V gene sequence: CDR1 SGDLS, CDR2 YYNGEE. The CDR3 consists of 16 residues. The DNA for the CDR3 is TGTGCCAGCAGCTTAGCGAGGGTAGGGGGCAACGGGGAGCTGTTTTTT. Residues: CASSLARVGGNGELFF.

This clone was seen only once. This CDR3 is CASSLGQDSSYNEQFF. CDR3 sequence (DNA): TGCGCCAGCAGCTTGGGGCAGGACAGCTCCTACAATGAGCAGTTCTTC. The chain combines TRBV5-1 with TRBJ2-1; tentatively, D is TRBD1 (6 bases). The V gene lost 0 bases and the J gene lost 0 bases, with 10 bases spanning the gap. In germline, CDR1 is SGHRS, CDR2 YFSETQ. The CDR3 length is 16 residues.

This clone showed up just a few times. J is TRBJ1-5 and V is TRBV5-6; 8 bases are shared with TRBD1. Trimming removed 4 bases from V and 8 bases from J; junction bases left unmatched: 11. From germline, CDR1 is SGHDT and CDR2 YYEEEE. The CDR3 length is 15 residues. For the CDR3, the DNA is TGTGCCAGCAGCCCCGGACAGGGCCCCAACGAGCCCCAGCATTTT. Translated, it gives CASSPGQGPNEPQHF.

This chain uses TRBV10-3 with TRBJ2-2, with 9 positions matching TRBD1. CDR1 ENHRY and CDR2 SYGVKD come from the germline V gene. This CDR3 comprises 14 residues. V shed 7 bases, J shed 4 bases, and the junction held 4 bases outside the gene matches. The CDR3 spells CAIKPTGGTGELFF. CDR3 in DNA: TGTGCCATCAAGCCGACAGGGGGCACCGGGGAGCTGTTTTTT.